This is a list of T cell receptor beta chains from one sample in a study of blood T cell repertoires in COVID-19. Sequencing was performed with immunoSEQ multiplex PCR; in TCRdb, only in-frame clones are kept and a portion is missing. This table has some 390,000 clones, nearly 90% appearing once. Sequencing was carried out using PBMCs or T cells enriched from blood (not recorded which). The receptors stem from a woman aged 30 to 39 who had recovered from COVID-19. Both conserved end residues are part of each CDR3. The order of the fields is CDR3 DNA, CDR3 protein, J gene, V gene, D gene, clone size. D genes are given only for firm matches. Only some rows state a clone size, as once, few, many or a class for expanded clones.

TGTGCCAGCAGCGGAAGCGGTGAGCAGTTCTTC	CASSGSGEQFF	TRBJ2-1	TRBV9	-	-
TGTGCCAGCAGTGAATTAGGTGCAGGGGCGGACACTGAAGCTTTCTTT	CASSELGAGADTEAFF	TRBJ1-1	TRBV25-1	-	-
TGTGCCAGCAGCCAAGGAGCCGTTACTGGAAACACCATATATTTT	CASSQGAVTGNTIYF	TRBJ1-3	TRBV3-1/TRBV3-2	-	-
TGTGCCAGCAGCTCTCGGGACAGTCGGAACACTGAAGCTTTCTTT	CASSSRDSRNTEAFF	TRBJ1-1	TRBV13	TRBD1	-
TGTGCCAGCAGCTTAGTCGGTAGAGCGGGAATGAACAATGAGCAGTTCTTC	CASSLVGRAGMNNEQFF	TRBJ2-1	TRBV7-2	TRBD2	-
TGTGCCAGCAGTTACGCCGCCCTGGGGAGCTCCTACGAGCAGTACTTC	CASSYAALGSSYEQYF	TRBJ2-7	TRBV6-5	-	-
TGTGCCAGCAGCCAAGATAGGACAGGGGGTTACATGAACACTGAAGCTTTCTTT	CASSQDRTGGYMNTEAFF	TRBJ1-1	TRBV3-1/TRBV3-2	TRBD1	-
TGCGCCAGCAGTGAGTCGACGACTAGCGGGAGCGGTGAGCAGTTCTTC	CASSESTTSGSGEQFF	TRBJ2-1	TRBV10-1	TRBD2	-
TGTGCCAGCAGCTTGACAGGAGATGGCTACACCTTC	CASSLTGDGYTF	TRBJ1-2	TRBV9	-	-
TGTGCCAGCAGCCGGACTAGCGGATACTACGAGCAGTACTTC	CASSRTSGYYEQYF	TRBJ2-7	TRBV3-1/TRBV3-2	TRBD2	-
TGTGCCAGCAGTGAATTCGTGGGACAGCGGGAGACCCAGTACTTC	CASSEFVGQRETQYF	TRBJ2-5	TRBV6-1	TRBD1	-
TGTGCCAGCAGCTTAGCAGGGGCCTATGGCTACACCTTC	CASSLAGAYGYTF	TRBJ1-2	TRBV7-9	-	-
TGTGCCAGCAGTACCCAGACAGGGGTGAACGAGAACACTGAAGCTTTCTTT	CASSTQTGVNENTEAFF	TRBJ1-1	TRBV2	TRBD1	-
TGTGCCAGCAGCCGAGGACAGTCCCACACTGAAGCTTTCTTT	CASSRGQSHTEAFF	TRBJ1-1	TRBV6-5	-	-
TGCGCCAGCAGCTTGGGGGACAGGGCTAACTATGGCTACACCTTC	CASSLGDRANYGYTF	TRBJ1-2	TRBV5-1	TRBD1	-
TGCGCCAGCAGCTTGGTAGCAGGGACTTACGAGCAGTACTTC	CASSLVAGTYEQYF	TRBJ2-7	TRBV5-1	-	-
TGTGCCAGCAGGGGACAGAATAATGAAAAACTGTTTTTT	CASRGQNNEKLFF	TRBJ1-4	TRBV19	TRBD1	-
TGTGCCAGCAACGCCCTCGGTGGGGCGAGCACAGATACGCAGTATTTT	CASNALGGASTDTQYF	TRBJ2-3	TRBV5-4	-	-
TGTGCCTGGAGCTCGGACAGGGACGAGCAGTACTTC	CAWSSDRDEQYF	TRBJ2-7	TRBV30	TRBD1	once
TGTGCCACTGGGACTGCTCTAGCCAAAAACATTCAGTACTTC	CATGTALAKNIQYF	TRBJ2-4	TRBV2	-	once
TGTGCCAGCAGTTTTTATGGGGGCATGAACACTGAAGCTTTCTTT	CASSFYGGMNTEAFF	TRBJ1-1	TRBV28	-	-
TGTGCCAGCAGCACAGGGGGTTCCTACGAGCAGTACTTC	CASSTGGSYEQYF	TRBJ2-7	TRBV7-3	TRBD1	-
TGTGCCAGCAGTCCCGGATCGGGCTCCTACGAGCAGTACTTC	CASSPGSGSYEQYF	TRBJ2-7	TRBV6-5	-	-